These T cell receptor beta chains were read from a single sample in a study of T cell changes during pregnancy in multiple sclerosis. The repertoire was sequenced with immunoSEQ multiplex PCR; TCRdb's copy has only in-frame clones and lacks some. This sample has approximately 44,000 clones, with 80% to 90% found just once. The specimen was CD4+ T cells from peripheral blood mononuclear cells, collected in the first trimester of pregnancy. The receptors shown here come from a female donor with multiple sclerosis, enrolled in a pregnancy study. Each CDR3 is given without its conserved first and last residue.

J,V,CDR3
TRBJ2-5,TRBV7-2,ASSFTGETQY
TRBJ1-5,TRBV19,ASSNQGLNNQPQH
TRBJ2-5,TRBV28,ASRAGGPGNPY
TRBJ1-1,TRBV28,ASSLMSRAVTEAF
TRBJ1-1,TRBV5-6,ASVFRQSVMNTEAF
TRBJ1-2,TRBV28,ASSRRGIYGYT
TRBJ2-1,TRBV10-3,AISPGLAGMRVYNEQF
TRBJ1-5,TRBV19,ASSNGRGLSNQPQH
TRBJ2-1,TRBV20-1,SAHYNEQF
TRBJ2-7,TRBV30,AWSVDREVDEQY
TRBJ2-7,TRBV21-1,ASSKALIGTGAPLDSYEQY